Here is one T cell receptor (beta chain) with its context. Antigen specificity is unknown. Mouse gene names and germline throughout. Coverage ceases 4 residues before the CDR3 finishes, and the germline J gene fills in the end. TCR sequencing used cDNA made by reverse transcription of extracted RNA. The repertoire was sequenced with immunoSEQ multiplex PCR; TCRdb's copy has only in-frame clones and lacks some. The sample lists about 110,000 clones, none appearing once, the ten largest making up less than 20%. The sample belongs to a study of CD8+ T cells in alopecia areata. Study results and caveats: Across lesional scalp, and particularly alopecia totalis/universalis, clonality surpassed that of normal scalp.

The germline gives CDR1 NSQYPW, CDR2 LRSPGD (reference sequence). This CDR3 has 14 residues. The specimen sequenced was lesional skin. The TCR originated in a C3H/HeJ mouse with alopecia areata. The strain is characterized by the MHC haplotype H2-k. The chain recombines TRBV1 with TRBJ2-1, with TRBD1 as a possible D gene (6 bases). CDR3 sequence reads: CTCSAVGQSSEQFF. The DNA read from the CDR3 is TGCACCTGCAGTGCAGTCGGACAGTCCTCT.